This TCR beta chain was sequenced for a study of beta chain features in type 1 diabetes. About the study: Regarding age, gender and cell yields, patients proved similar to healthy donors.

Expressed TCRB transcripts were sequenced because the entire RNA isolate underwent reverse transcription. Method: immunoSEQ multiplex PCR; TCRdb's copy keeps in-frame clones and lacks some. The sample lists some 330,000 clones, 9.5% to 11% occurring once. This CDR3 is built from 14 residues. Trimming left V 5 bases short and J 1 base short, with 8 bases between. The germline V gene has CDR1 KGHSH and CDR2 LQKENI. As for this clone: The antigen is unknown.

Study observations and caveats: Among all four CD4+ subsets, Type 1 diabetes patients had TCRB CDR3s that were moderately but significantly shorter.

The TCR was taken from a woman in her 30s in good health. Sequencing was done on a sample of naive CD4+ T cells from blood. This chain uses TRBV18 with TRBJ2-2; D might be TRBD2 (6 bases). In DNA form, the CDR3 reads TGTGCCAGCTCATGGAGGGAGAACACCGGGGAGCTGTTTTTT. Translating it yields CASSWRENTGELFF.